The T cell receptor (beta chain) under discussion was sequenced for a study of cytomegalovirus exposure and HLA in healthy donors. Study-level background: The 120 or so validation repertoires used a platform that matched the one used for the 550 to 800 first-cohort repertoires, as a later analysis reported.

TCRdb keeps only in-frame clones here, not all; method: immunoSEQ multiplex PCR. The sample lists tens of thousands of clones, around 96% seen once, with around 0.78% in the top ten. Trimming cost V 3 bases and J 0 bases, with 11 bases left between them. The V gene's germline CDR1 is GTSNPN and CDR2 SVGIG (reference sequence). The CDR3 consists of 14 residues. The chain couples TRBV30 to TRBJ1-1; unclear D gene. The specimen sequenced was PBMCs. This sequence originates from a man aged 18 to 30 in good health and CMV-seronegative. CDR3: CAWSGVRMNTEAFF. In nucleotides, the CDR3 is TGTGCCTGGAGCGGGGTTAGAATGAACACTGAAGCTTTCTTT.